Listed here are 3 T cell receptor beta chains from one sample, sequenced in a study of control samples from healthy donors and cancer patients. Some clones are missing from TCRdb's copy, which holds only in-frame ones; the method was immunoSEQ multiplex PCR. The sample has approximately 81,000 clones; around 94% are singletons. What was sequenced was blood. The receptor source for this set is a woman in her late teens or twenties in good health.

This chain uses TRBV2 with TRBJ1-1; no firm D call. The V gene's germline CDR1 is SNHLY and CDR2 FYNNEI. Trimming took 3 bases from V and 11 from J, leaving 10 bases between them. The CDR3 has 11 amino acids. CDR3 nucleotide sequence: TGTGCCAGCAGTGACGGCCAGGAGGCTTTCTTT. Amino acids: CASSDGQEAFF.

The CDR3 DNA reads TGCAGCGGGACCCCGGGACTAGCGGGAGGAGATACGCAGTATTTT. This encodes CSGTPGLAGGDTQYF. The chain has TRBV29-1 and TRBJ2-3; TRBD2 matches at 15 bases. Germline values: CDR1 SQVTM, CDR2 ANQGSEA. This CDR3 is 15 amino acids long. Unmatched junction bases numbered 7, after V lost 7 bases and J lost 5 bases.

The V and J genes are TRBV3-1 (or the pseudogene TRBV3-2) and TRBJ2-7; 11 positions agree with TRBD2. J lost 7 bases, V lost 4 bases, and 9 bases had no gene match. This CDR3 spans 15 amino acids. The germline V gene encodes CDR1 LGHDT and CDR2 YNNKEL (reference sequence). The CDR3 region is CASSLQLAGVYEQYF. DNA of the CDR3: TGTGCCAGCAGCCTCCAACTAGCGGGAGTTTATGAGCAGTACTTC.